This TCR beta chain appears in the sequencing data of a study of control samples from healthy donors and cancer patients (dated by TCRdb to between 2020 and 2021). Library method: the immunoSEQ multiplex PCR assay. Imported from immuneACCESS, the table was reduced by TCRdb to in-frame sequences with V and J called. These copies leave out some clones; in studies compared against another copy, an unresolved V gene accounts for under half, and the cause of the remainder is not known. The sample yields over 200,000 clones; approximately 80% were counted once. The ten largest clones represent 13% of the sample. As regards this clone: Its antigen specificity is not known. Base-call qualities are not available, and no considerably larger clone is one nucleotide away.

Including the terminal cysteine and phenylalanine, the CDR3 comprises 15 residues. Only the CDR3 portion is preserved as DNA: 45 bases, with reading frame beginning at the first base. CDR1 LGHDT and CDR2 YNNKEL were looked up in the germline V gene (reference sequence). Germline trimming amounts to 7 bases on V and 5 bases on J, with 8 as the count of junction bases outside the gene matches. This sequence was found in a woman aged 60-70 years with lung cancer. The chain links TRBV3-1 (or the pseudogene TRBV3-2) with TRBJ2-2; 9 bases in between match TRBD1. Sequenced input: PBMCs. The DNA sequence follows: TGTGCCAGCATTGACAGGGGGTTGGGTACCGGGGAGCTGTTTTTT. This is translated as CASIDRGLGTGELFF.